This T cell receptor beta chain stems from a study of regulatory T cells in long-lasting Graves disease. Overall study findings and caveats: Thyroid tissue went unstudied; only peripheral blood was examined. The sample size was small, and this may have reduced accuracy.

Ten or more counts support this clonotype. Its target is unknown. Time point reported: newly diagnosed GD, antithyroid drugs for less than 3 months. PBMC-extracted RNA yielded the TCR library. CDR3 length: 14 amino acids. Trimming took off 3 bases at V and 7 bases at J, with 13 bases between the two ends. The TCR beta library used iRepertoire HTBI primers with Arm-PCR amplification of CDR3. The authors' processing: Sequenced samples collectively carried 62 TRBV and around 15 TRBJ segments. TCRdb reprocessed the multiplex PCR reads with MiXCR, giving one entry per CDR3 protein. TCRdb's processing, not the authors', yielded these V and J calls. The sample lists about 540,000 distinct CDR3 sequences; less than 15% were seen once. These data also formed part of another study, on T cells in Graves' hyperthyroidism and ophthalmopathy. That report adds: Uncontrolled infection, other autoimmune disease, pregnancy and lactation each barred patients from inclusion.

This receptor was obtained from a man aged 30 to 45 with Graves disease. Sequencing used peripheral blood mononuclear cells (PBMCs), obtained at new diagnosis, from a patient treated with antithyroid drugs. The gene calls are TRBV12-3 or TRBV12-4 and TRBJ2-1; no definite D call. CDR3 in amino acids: CASSLSFRGNEQFF. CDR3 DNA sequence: TGTGCCAGCAGTTTGAGTTTCCGAGGTAATGAGCAGTTCTTC.